This TCR beta chain comes out of a study of OX40 agonist ivuxolimab in advanced cancers. On the study more broadly: Given to patients was ivuxolimab, an agonistic anti-OX40 (CD134) antibody.

Sequencing was performed with immunoSEQ multiplex PCR; in TCRdb, only in-frame clones are kept and a portion is missing. The sample consists of tens of thousands of clones, about 91% of them appearing once. The receptor's source is an adult with an advanced solid tumor such as melanoma, head and neck, liver or kidney cancer. Specimen: CD4+ or CD8+ T cells sorted from blood, collected in a trial of the OX40 agonist ivuxolimab.

CDR3 DNA sequence: TGCGCCAGCAGCGCCGGGACTAGCGGGCCTGCCTACGAGCAGTACTTC. It is translated as CASSAGTSGPAYEQYF. The chain joins TRBV5-1 to TRBJ2-7, with TRBD2 identical over 12 bases. V was pared by 4 bases and J by 2 bases, with 7 bases of the junction left unmatched. The CDR3 covers 16 residues. Germline V CDR1 and CDR2: SGHRS, YFSETQ.